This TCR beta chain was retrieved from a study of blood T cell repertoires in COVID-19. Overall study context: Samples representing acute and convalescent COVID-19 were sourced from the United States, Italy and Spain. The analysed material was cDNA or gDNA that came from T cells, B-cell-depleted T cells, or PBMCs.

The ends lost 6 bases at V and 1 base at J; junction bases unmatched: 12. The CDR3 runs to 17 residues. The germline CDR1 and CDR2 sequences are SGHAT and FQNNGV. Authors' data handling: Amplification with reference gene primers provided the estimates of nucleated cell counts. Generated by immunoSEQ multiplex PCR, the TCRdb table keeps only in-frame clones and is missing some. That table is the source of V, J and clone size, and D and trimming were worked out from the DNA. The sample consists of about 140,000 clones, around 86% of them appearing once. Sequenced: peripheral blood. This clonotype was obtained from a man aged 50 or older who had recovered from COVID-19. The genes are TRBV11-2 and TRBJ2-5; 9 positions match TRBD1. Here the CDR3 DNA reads TGTGCCAGCAGAAGGACAGGGGATCTCCCCCTCCAAGAGACCCAGTACTTC. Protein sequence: CASRRTGDLPLQETQYF.